Listed below are T cell receptor beta chains from one sample, sequenced in a study of cytomegalovirus exposure and HLA in healthy donors. Sequencing was performed with immunoSEQ multiplex PCR; in TCRdb, only in-frame clones are kept and a portion is missing. Its table records roughly 53,000 clones. The sample was PBMCs. The receptors stem from a female donor in good health and CMV-seronegative. Both conserved end residues are part of each CDR3. The order of the fields is V gene, J gene, D gene, CDR3 protein, CDR3 DNA. A D gene is named only where the DNA matches it firmly.

v_gene: TRBV29-1
j_gene: TRBJ2-3
d_gene: -
CDR3aa: CSIRQSSTDTQYF
CDR3nt: TGCAGCATAAGACAGTCTAGCACAGATACGCAGTATTTT

v_gene: TRBV18
j_gene: TRBJ1-1
d_gene: TRBD1
CDR3aa: CASSPRGTGGLNTEAFF
CDR3nt: TGTGCCAGCTCACCAAGGGGGACAGGGGGCCTGAACACTGAAGCTTTCTTT

v_gene: TRBV6-1
j_gene: TRBJ2-7
d_gene: -
CDR3aa: CASISKGPLSERYF
CDR3nt: TGTGCCAGCATCTCGAAGGGGCCCCTTTCCGAGCGGTACTTC

v_gene: TRBV6-5
j_gene: TRBJ2-5
d_gene: TRBD2
CDR3aa: CASSFRPGLAQETQYF
CDR3nt: TGTGCCAGCAGTTTTCGCCCGGGACTAGCACAAGAGACCCAGTACTTC

v_gene: TRBV25-1
j_gene: TRBJ1-4
d_gene: TRBD1
CDR3aa: CASRGVGGGEKLFF
CDR3nt: TGTGCCAGCAGGGGGGTAGGGGGCGGTGAAAAACTGTTTTTT

v_gene: TRBV29-1
j_gene: TRBJ2-5
d_gene: -
CDR3aa: CSGRGLQETQYF
CDR3nt: TGCAGCGGTAGGGGTCTCCAAGAGACCCAGTACTTC

v_gene: TRBV4-2
j_gene: TRBJ2-1
d_gene: -
CDR3aa: CASSQDDGSSYNEQFF
CDR3nt: TGTGCCAGCAGCCAAGATGACGGGAGCTCCTACAATGAGCAGTTCTTC

v_gene: TRBV6-1
j_gene: TRBJ1-1
d_gene: TRBD1
CDR3aa: CASSEVGTGNTEAFF
CDR3nt: TGTGCCAGCAGTGAAGTTGGGACAGGGAACACTGAAGCTTTCTTT

v_gene: TRBV6-5
j_gene: TRBJ1-5
d_gene: -
CDR3aa: CASSSDSFVAPQHF
CDR3nt: TGTGCCAGCAGCTCGGACTCTTTTGTGGCTCCCCAGCATTTT

v_gene: TRBV10-3
j_gene: TRBJ1-5
d_gene: -
CDR3aa: CAIKNGQSDQPQHF
CDR3nt: TGTGCCATTAAAAATGGACAGAGTGATCAGCCCCAGCATTTT

v_gene: TRBV7-9
j_gene: TRBJ2-2
d_gene: -
CDR3aa: CASSLTGEGELFF
CDR3nt: TGTGCCAGCAGCTTGACGGGAGAAGGGGAGCTGTTTTTT

v_gene: TRBV12-5
j_gene: TRBJ2-7
d_gene: TRBD2
CDR3aa: CASGWGLAGTYEQYF
CDR3nt: TGTGCTAGTGGTTGGGGACTAGCGGGGACCTACGAGCAGTACTTC

v_gene: TRBV6-5
j_gene: TRBJ1-1
d_gene: -
CDR3aa: CASSRGGEAFF
CDR3nt: TGTGCCAGCAGCCGGGGTGGGGAAGCTTTCTTT

v_gene: TRBV6-1
j_gene: TRBJ2-7
d_gene: -
CDR3aa: CASGPRDGSSYEQYF
CDR3nt: TGTGCCAGCGGACCGCGGGACGGGAGCTCCTACGAGCAGTACTTC

v_gene: TRBV5-4
j_gene: TRBJ2-5
d_gene: TRBD2
CDR3aa: CASSFTSGRGTQYF
CDR3nt: TGTGCCAGCAGCTTTACTAGCGGGCGGGGGACCCAGTACTTC

v_gene: TRBV5-6
j_gene: TRBJ1-2
d_gene: TRBD1
CDR3aa: CASSDLDREDGYTF
CDR3nt: TGTGCCAGCAGCGACCTTGACAGGGAAGATGGCTACACCTTC

v_gene: TRBV5-1
j_gene: TRBJ2-1
d_gene: -
CDR3aa: CASSFVASSYNEQFF
CDR3nt: TGCGCCAGCAGCTTTGTGGCTAGCTCTTACAATGAGCAGTTCTTC

v_gene: TRBV11-3
j_gene: TRBJ2-1
d_gene: TRBD2
CDR3aa: CASSFSASGNEQFF
CDR3nt: TGTGCCAGCAGCTTCTCGGCTAGCGGGAATGAGCAGTTCTTC

v_gene: TRBV27
j_gene: TRBJ1-1
d_gene: -
CDR3aa: CASRRGQNTEAFF
CDR3nt: TGTGCCAGCAGACGGGGACAGAACACTGAAGCTTTCTTT

v_gene: TRBV2
j_gene: TRBJ2-7
d_gene: TRBD2
CDR3aa: CASSLAGGGEQYF
CDR3nt: TGTGCCAGCAGTTTAGCGGGAGGGGGAGAGCAGTACTTC

v_gene: TRBV19
j_gene: TRBJ1-5
d_gene: TRBD1
CDR3aa: CASSIDLGQGAQPQHF
CDR3nt: TGTGCCAGTAGTATAGACCTCGGACAGGGCGCGCAGCCCCAGCATTTT

v_gene: TRBV2
j_gene: TRBJ1-1
d_gene: -
CDR3aa: CAGVDEANTEAFF
CDR3nt: TGTGCCGGAGTGGATGAGGCGAACACTGAAGCTTTCTTT

v_gene: TRBV6-5
j_gene: TRBJ1-4
d_gene: -
CDR3aa: CASSLVRAEKLFF
CDR3nt: TGTGCCAGCAGTTTAGTGCGGGCGGAAAAACTGTTTTTT

v_gene: TRBV4-1
j_gene: TRBJ2-1
d_gene: -
CDR3aa: CASSSRTTNEQFF
CDR3nt: TGCGCCAGCAGCTCCAGGACTACCAATGAGCAGTTCTTC

v_gene: TRBV18
j_gene: TRBJ2-5
d_gene: TRBD2
CDR3aa: CASSPPASGIGETQYF
CDR3nt: TGTGCCAGCTCACCACCGGCAAGCGGGATAGGGGAGACCCAGTACTTC

v_gene: TRBV6-5
j_gene: TRBJ2-1
d_gene: -
CDR3aa: CASSALVGLEQFF
CDR3nt: TGTGCCAGCAGTGCATTAGTCGGGTTGGAGCAGTTCTTC

v_gene: TRBV18
j_gene: TRBJ2-7
d_gene: -
CDR3aa: CASSPEGGDFGVPHPYEQYF
CDR3nt: TGTGCCAGCTCACCCGAGGGGGGGGATTTCGGGGTCCCGCACCCCTACGAGCAGTACTTC

v_gene: TRBV11-2
j_gene: TRBJ2-1
d_gene: TRBD1
CDR3aa: CASSFRGRFGEFF
CDR3nt: TGTGCCAGCAGCTTTAGGGGGCGGTTTGGGGAGTTCTTC

v_gene: TRBV29-1
j_gene: TRBJ2-5
d_gene: -
CDR3aa: CSVDSRSGKETQYF
CDR3nt: TGCAGCGTTGATTCAAGATCGGGGAAAGAGACCCAGTACTTC

v_gene: TRBV6-4
j_gene: TRBJ1-6
d_gene: -
CDR3aa: CASSETGNSPLHF
CDR3nt: TGTGCCAGCAGCGAAACAGGGAATTCACCCCTCCACTTT

v_gene: TRBV19
j_gene: TRBJ2-3
d_gene: -
CDR3aa: CASSPTGGYTDTQYF
CDR3nt: TGTGCCAGTTCCCCCACCGGGGGTTACACAGATACGCAGTATTTT

v_gene: TRBV11-2
j_gene: TRBJ1-1
d_gene: -
CDR3aa: CASSFRDTEAFF
CDR3nt: TGTGCCAGCAGCTTTAGAGACACTGAAGCTTTCTTT

v_gene: TRBV20-1
j_gene: TRBJ2-7
d_gene: -
CDR3aa: CSARNNYEQYF
CDR3nt: TGCAGTGCTAGGAACAACTACGAGCAGTACTTC

v_gene: TRBV10-3
j_gene: TRBJ2-1
d_gene: TRBD2
CDR3aa: CAIRPGGISNEQFF
CDR3nt: TGTGCCATCAGACCCGGGGGGATTAGCAATGAGCAGTTCTTC

v_gene: TRBV5-4
j_gene: TRBJ1-1
d_gene: -
CDR3aa: CASSFPMNTEAFF
CDR3nt: TGTGCCAGCAGCTTCCCCATGAACACTGAAGCTTTCTTT

v_gene: TRBV18
j_gene: TRBJ2-5
d_gene: -
CDR3aa: CASSPGSGETQYF
CDR3nt: TGTGCCAGCTCACCAGGGAGTGGGGAGACCCAGTACTTC

v_gene: TRBV9
j_gene: TRBJ2-1
d_gene: TRBD1
CDR3aa: CASSAWGQGAGNEQFF
CDR3nt: TGTGCCAGCAGCGCTTGGGGACAGGGGGCAGGCAATGAGCAGTTCTTC

v_gene: TRBV7-3
j_gene: TRBJ1-2
d_gene: TRBD1
CDR3aa: CASSFGQGYGYTF
CDR3nt: TGTGCCAGCAGCTTCGGACAGGGCTATGGCTACACCTTC

v_gene: TRBV28
j_gene: TRBJ1-1
d_gene: -
CDR3aa: CASSSPGTEAFF
CDR3nt: TGTGCCAGCAGTAGCCCCGGGACTGAAGCTTTCTTT

v_gene: TRBV5-1
j_gene: TRBJ2-7
d_gene: TRBD2
CDR3aa: CASSLERGEQYF
CDR3nt: TGCGCCAGCAGCTTGGAGCGGGGGGAGCAGTACTTC

v_gene: TRBV15
j_gene: TRBJ1-4
d_gene: TRBD1
CDR3aa: CATSRTGETNEKLFF
CDR3nt: TGTGCCACCAGCAGGACAGGGGAAACTAATGAAAAACTGTTTTTT

v_gene: TRBV7-9
j_gene: TRBJ2-7
d_gene: -
CDR3aa: CASSFTGTPYEQYF
CDR3nt: TGTGCCAGCAGCTTCACAGGGACCCCCTACGAGCAGTACTTC

v_gene: TRBV29-1
j_gene: TRBJ1-5
d_gene: -
CDR3aa: CSATSGPGSNQPQHF
CDR3nt: TGCAGCGCTACTTCAGGGCCAGGAAGCAATCAGCCCCAGCATTTT

v_gene: TRBV5-1
j_gene: TRBJ2-7
d_gene: TRBD2
CDR3aa: CASSLGGLAGGPYKDEQYF
CDR3nt: TGCGCCAGCAGCTTGGGCGGACTAGCGGGGGGGCCATATAAAGACGAGCAGTACTTC

v_gene: TRBV5-1
j_gene: TRBJ2-7
d_gene: TRBD2
CDR3aa: CASSGGVYEQYF
CDR3nt: TGCGCCAGCAGCGGGGGGGTCTACGAGCAGTACTTC

v_gene: TRBV5-1
j_gene: TRBJ2-1
d_gene: TRBD2
CDR3aa: CASSHGLAEIYNEQFF
CDR3nt: TGCGCCAGCAGCCACGGACTAGCGGAGATCTACAATGAGCAGTTCTTC

v_gene: TRBV7-9
j_gene: TRBJ2-7
d_gene: TRBD1
CDR3aa: CASSSGDRGYF
CDR3nt: TGTGCCAGCAGCTCAGGGGACAGGGGGTACTTC

v_gene: TRBV29-1
j_gene: TRBJ2-2
d_gene: TRBD1
CDR3aa: CSVEGQGAFTGELFF
CDR3nt: TGCAGCGTTGAAGGGCAGGGGGCTTTCACCGGGGAGCTGTTTTTT

v_gene: TRBV21-1
j_gene: TRBJ2-7
d_gene: -
CDR3aa: CASASDRGLYEQYF
CDR3nt: TGTGCCAGTGCCTCGGACAGGGGGCTCTACGAGCAGTACTTC

v_gene: TRBV30
j_gene: TRBJ2-1
d_gene: -
CDR3aa: CAWSTPRDIRSEQFF
CDR3nt: TGTGCCTGGAGTACTCCCCGGGACATTCGATCTGAGCAGTTCTTC

v_gene: TRBV2
j_gene: TRBJ2-1
d_gene: TRBD2
CDR3aa: CASSESAGGYNEQFF
CDR3nt: TGTGCCAGCAGTGAATCCGCGGGGGGCTACAATGAGCAGTTCTTC

v_gene: TRBV11-2
j_gene: TRBJ1-2
d_gene: -
CDR3aa: CASSPSGGDGYTF
CDR3nt: TGTGCCAGCAGCCCCTCTGGGGGCGATGGCTACACCTTC

v_gene: TRBV30
j_gene: TRBJ1-2
d_gene: -
CDR3aa: CAWTGKATYGYGYTF
CDR3nt: TGTGCCTGGACAGGGAAGGCCACTTACGGCTATGGCTACACCTTC